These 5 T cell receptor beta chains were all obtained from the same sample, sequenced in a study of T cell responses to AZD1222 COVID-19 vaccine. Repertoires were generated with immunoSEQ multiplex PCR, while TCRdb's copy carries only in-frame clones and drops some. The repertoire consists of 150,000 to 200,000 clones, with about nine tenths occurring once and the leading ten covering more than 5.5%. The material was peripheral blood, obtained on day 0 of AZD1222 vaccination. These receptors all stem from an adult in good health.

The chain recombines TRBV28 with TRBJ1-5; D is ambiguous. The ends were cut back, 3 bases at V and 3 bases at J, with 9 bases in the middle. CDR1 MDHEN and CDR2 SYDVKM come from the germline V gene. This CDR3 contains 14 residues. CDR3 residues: CASSLWQDNQPQHF. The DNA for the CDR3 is TGTGCCAGCAGTTTGTGGCAGGACAATCAGCCCCAGCATTTT.

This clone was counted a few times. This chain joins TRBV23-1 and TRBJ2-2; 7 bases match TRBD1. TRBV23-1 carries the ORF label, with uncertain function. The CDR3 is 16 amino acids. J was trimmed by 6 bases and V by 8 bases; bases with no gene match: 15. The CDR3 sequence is CASSPGGPDTAGELFF. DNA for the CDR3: TGCGCCAGCTCCCCAGGGGGTCCGGATACAGCCGGGGAGCTGTTTTTT.

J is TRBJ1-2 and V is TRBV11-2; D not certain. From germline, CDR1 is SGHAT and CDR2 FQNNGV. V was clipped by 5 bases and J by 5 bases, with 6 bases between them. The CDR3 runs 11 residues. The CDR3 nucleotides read TGTGCCAGCAGCGGGGATTATGGCTACACCTTC. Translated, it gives CASSGDYGYTF.

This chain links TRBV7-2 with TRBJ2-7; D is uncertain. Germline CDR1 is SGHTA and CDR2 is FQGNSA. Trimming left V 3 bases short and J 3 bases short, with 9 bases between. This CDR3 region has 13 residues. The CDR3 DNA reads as TGTGCCAGCAGCTTGATCACCTACTACGAGCAGTACTTC. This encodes CASSLITYYEQYF.

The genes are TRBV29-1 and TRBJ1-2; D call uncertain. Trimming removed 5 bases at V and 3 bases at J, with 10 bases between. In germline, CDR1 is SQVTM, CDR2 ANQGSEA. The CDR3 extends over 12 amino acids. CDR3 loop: CSVSVRYYGYTF. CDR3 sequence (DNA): TGCAGCGTTTCAGTCAGATACTATGGCTACACCTTC.